The sequence of this T cell receptor (beta chain) was determined in a study of beta chain features in type 1 diabetes. Study-level background: The study found patients and healthy donors alike in age, gender and cell yields. Study conclusions and caveats: TCRB CDR3 length was moderately but significantly reduced in all four CD4+ subsets of Type 1 diabetes patients.

The sample holds a few counts of this clone. The antigen remains unidentified. Other DNA variants within this sample encode the same CDR3. Donors contributed one heparinised blood draw apiece, averaging approximately 0.12 L. V was trimmed by 2 bases and J by 4 bases, leaving 8 bases between them. Germline CDR1 reads GTSNPN; CDR2 reads SVGIG (reference sequence). The CDR3 loop spans 12 amino acids. Expressed TCRB transcripts were sequenced because the entire RNA isolate underwent reverse transcription. TCRdb's copy holds only in-frame clones and misses some; the assay was immunoSEQ multiplex PCR. The top ten hold 0.035% to 0.045% of the sample, which has about 660,000 clones, about 14% seen once.

The sequencing input was naive CD4+ T cells from blood. The gene calls are TRBV30 and TRBJ1-2; D gene unclear. The sequence derives from a man aged 18 to 30 with type 1 diabetes. In DNA form, the CDR3 reads TGTGCCTGGAGTCGGGGTTCCTATGGCTACACCTTC. It yields the protein CAWSRGSYGYTF.